This T cell receptor (beta chain) appears in the sequencing data of a study of blood T cell repertoires in COVID-19. Germline CDR1 is SGHNT and CDR2 is YENEEA. Trimming at V came to 4 bases and at J to 5 bases, leaving 7 bases not matched to a gene. CDR3 length: 17 amino acids. TCRdb's table, derived via immunoSEQ multiplex PCR, lists solely in-frame clones and lacks some. The table has about 240,000 clones, approximately 90% seen once; the top ten hold just over 7%. The chain employs TRBV11-3 and TRBJ2-3; TRBD2 agrees at 15 bases. Sequenced: peripheral blood. The clonotype originates from a man between 60 and 75 years old who had recovered from COVID-19. CDR3 nucleotide sequence: TGTGCCAGCAGCTCCCGGACTAGCGGGGGGGTTAAAGATACGCAGTATTTT. It codes for CASSSRTSGGVKDTQYF. Based on the CDR3 plus reference TRBV11-3 and TRBJ2-3, the full variable domain is EAGVVQSPRYKIIEKKQPVAFWCNPISGHNTLYWYLQNLGQGPELLIRYENEEAVDDSQLPKDRFSAERLKGVDSTLKIQPAELGDSAVYLCASSSRTSGGVKDTQYFGPGTRLTVL.